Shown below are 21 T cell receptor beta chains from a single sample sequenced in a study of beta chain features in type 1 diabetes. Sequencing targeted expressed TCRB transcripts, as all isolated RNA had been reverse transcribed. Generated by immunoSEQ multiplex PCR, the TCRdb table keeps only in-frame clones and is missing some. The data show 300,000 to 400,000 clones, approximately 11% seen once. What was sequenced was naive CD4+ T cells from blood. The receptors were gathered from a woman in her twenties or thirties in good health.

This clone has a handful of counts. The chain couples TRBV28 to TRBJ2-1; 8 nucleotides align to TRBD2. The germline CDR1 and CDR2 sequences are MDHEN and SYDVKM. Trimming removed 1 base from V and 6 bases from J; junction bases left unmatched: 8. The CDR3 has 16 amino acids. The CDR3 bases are TGTGCCAGCAGTTTATTAGCGGGACTGTTACGCAATGAGCAGTTCTTC. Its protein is CASSLLAGLLRNEQFF.

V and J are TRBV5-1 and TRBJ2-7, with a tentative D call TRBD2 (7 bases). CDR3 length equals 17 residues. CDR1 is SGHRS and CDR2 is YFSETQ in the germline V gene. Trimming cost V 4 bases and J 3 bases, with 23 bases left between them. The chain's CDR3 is CASSGGGRVAAGYEQYF. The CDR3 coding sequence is TGCGCCAGCAGCGGGGGGGGGCGAGTAGCGGCGGGCTACGAGCAGTACTTC. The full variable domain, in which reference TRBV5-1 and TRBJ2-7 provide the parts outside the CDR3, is KAGVTQTPRYLIKTRGQQVTLSCSPISGHRSVSWYQQTPGQGLQFLFEYFSETQRNKGNFPGRFSGRQFSNSRSEMNVSTLELGDSALYLCASSGGGRVAAGYEQYFGPGTRLTVT.

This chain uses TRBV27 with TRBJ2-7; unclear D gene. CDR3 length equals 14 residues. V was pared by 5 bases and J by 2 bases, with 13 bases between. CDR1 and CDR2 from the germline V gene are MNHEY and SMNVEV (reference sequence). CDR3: CASSDNGPPYEQYF. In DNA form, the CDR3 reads TGTGCCAGCAGTGACAACGGCCCACCCTACGAGCAGTACTTC.

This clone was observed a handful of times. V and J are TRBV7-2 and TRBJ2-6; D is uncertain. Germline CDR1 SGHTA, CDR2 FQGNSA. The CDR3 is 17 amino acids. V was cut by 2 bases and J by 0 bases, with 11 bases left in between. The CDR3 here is CASSLKSVHSGANVLTF. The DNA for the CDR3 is TGTGCCAGCAGCTTAAAGTCAGTCCACTCTGGGGCCAACGTCCTGACTTTC.

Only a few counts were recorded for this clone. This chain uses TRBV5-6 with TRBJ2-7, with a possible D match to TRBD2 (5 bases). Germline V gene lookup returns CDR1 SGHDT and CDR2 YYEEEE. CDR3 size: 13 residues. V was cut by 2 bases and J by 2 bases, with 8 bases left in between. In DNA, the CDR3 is TGTGCCAGCAGCTTCAAGAGGGCCTACGAGCAGTACTTC. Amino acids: CASSFKRAYEQYF.

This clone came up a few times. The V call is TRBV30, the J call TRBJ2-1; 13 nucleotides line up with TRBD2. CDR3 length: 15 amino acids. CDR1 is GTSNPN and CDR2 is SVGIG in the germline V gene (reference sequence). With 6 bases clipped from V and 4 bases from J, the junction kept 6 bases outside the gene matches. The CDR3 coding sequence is TGTGCCTGTCGGCCGGGACTAGCGGGGTACAATGAGCAGTTCTTC. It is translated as CACRPGLAGYNEQFF.

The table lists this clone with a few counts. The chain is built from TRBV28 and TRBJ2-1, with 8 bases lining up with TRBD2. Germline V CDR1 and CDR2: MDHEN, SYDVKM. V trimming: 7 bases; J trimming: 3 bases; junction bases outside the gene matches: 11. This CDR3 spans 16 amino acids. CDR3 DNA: TGTGCCAGCAATCCTCTCTTGACTAGCGTCTACAATGAGCAGTTCTTC. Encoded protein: CASNPLLTSVYNEQFF.

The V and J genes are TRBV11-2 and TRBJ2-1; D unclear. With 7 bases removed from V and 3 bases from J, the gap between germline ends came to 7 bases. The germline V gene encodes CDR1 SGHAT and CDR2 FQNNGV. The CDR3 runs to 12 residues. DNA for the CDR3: TGTGCCAGCACCCTCAGCTACAATGAGCAGTTCTTC. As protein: CASTLSYNEQFF.

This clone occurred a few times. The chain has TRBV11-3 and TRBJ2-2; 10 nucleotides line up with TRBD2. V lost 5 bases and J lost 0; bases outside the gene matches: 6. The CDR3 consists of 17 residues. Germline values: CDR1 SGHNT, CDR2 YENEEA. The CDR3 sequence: CASSPLSGRANTGELFF. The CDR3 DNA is TGTGCCAGCAGCCCCCTCAGCGGGAGGGCGAACACCGGGGAGCTGTTTTTT. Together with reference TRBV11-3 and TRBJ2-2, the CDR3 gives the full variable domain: EAGVVQSPRYKIIEKKQPVAFWCNPISGHNTLYWYLQNLGQGPELLIRYENEEAVDDSQLPKDRFSAERLKGVDSTLKIQPAELGDSAVYLCASSPLSGRANTGELFFGEGSRLTVL.

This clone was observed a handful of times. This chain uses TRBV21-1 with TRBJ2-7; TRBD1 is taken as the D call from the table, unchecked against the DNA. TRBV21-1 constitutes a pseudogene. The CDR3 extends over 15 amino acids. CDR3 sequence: CASSKEKGFNYEQYF. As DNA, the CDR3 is TGTGCCAGCAGCAAAGAAAAGGGGTTTAACTACGAGCAGTACTTC.

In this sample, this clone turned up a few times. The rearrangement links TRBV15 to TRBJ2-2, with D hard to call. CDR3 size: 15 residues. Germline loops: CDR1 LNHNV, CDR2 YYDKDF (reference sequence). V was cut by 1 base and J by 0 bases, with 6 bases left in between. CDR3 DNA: TGTGCCACCAGCAGAGGCGGAGCGAACACCGGGGAGCTGTTTTTT. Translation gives CATSRGGANTGELFF.

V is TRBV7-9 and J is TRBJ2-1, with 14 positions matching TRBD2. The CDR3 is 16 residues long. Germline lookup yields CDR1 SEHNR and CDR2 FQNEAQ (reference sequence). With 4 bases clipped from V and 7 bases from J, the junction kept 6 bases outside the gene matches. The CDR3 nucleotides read TGTGCCAGCAGCTCTGTGACTAGCGGGAGGGGGAATGAGCAGTTCTTC. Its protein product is CASSSVTSGRGNEQFF.

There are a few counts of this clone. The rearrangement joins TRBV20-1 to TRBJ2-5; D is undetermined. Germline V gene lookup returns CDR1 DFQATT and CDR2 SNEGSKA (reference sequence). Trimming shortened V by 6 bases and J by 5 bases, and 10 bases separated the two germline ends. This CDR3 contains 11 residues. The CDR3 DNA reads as TGCAGTGCAAACTACGTGGAGACCCAGTACTTC. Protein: CSANYVETQYF.

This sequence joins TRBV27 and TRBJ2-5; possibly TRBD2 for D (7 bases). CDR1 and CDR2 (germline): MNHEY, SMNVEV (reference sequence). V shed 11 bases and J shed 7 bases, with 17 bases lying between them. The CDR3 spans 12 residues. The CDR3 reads CAQVGLGGTQYF. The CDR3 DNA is TGTGCCCAAGTCGGACTAGGGGGGACCCAGTACTTC.

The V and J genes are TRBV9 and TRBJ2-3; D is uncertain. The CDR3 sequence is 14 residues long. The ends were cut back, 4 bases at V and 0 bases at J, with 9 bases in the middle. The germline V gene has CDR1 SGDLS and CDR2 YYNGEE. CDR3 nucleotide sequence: TGTGCCAGCAGCTTATTGTCTAGCACAGATACGCAGTATTTT. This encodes CASSLLSSTDTQYF.

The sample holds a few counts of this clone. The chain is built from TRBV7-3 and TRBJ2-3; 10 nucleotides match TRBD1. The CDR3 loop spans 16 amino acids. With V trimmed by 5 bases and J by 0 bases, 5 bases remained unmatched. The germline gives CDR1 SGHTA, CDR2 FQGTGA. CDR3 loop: CASSGQGVSSTDTQYF. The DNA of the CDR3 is TGTGCCAGCAGCGGACAGGGGGTCTCTAGCACAGATACGCAGTATTTT.

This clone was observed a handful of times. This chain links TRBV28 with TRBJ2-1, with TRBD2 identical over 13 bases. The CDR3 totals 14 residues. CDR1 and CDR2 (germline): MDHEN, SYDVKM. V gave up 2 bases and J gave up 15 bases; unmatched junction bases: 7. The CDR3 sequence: CASSLPGLAGVWFF. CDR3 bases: TGTGCCAGCAGTTTACCAGGACTAGCGGGAGTTTGGTTCTTC.

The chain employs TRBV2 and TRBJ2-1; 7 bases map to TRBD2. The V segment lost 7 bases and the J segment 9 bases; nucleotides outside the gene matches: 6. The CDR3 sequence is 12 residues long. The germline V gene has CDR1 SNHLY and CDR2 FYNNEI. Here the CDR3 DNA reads TGTGCCAGCATGCGGGGGTTCAGTGAGCAGTTCTTC. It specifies CASMRGFSEQFF.

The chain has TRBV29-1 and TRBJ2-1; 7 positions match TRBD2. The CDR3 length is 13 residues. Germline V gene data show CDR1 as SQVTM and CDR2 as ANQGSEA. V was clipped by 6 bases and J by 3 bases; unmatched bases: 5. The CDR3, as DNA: TGCAGCGTGGGAAGCGGGATCTACAATGAGCAGTTCTTC. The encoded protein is CSVGSGIYNEQFF.

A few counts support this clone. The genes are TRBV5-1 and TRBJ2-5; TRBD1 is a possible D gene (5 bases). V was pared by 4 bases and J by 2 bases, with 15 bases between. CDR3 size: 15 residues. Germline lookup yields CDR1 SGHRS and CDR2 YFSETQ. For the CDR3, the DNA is TGCGCCAGCAGCAACCCTGGGGCAGTTCAAGAGACCCAGTACTTC. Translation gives CASSNPGAVQETQYF.

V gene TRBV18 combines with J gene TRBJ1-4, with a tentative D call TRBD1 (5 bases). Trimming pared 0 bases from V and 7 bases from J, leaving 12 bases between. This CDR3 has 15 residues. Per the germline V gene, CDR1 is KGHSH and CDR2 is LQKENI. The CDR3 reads CASSPPSGDGEKLFF. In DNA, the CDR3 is TGTGCCAGCTCACCACCGTCGGGGGATGGTGAAAAACTGTTTTTT.